This TCR beta chain was observed in a study of OX40 agonist ivuxolimab in advanced cancers. Points from the study as a whole: Mean expanded clone counts were higher in CD8+ than CD4+ T cells.

Generated by immunoSEQ multiplex PCR, the TCRdb table keeps only in-frame clones and is missing some. The sample holds 100,000 to 150,000 clones, approximately 90% seen once. Points on this clone: Antigen unknown.

V was trimmed by 8 bases and J by 3 bases, leaving 13 bases between them. Germline CDR1 SEHNR, CDR2 FQNEAQ (reference sequence). The CDR3 is 13 amino acids. The clonotype originates from an adult with an advanced solid tumor such as melanoma, head and neck, liver or kidney cancer. The chain uses TRBV7-9 and TRBJ1-1; D gene ambiguous. The source material was CD4+ or CD8+ T cells sorted from blood, sampled in a trial of the OX40 agonist ivuxolimab. CDR3 protein: CASVRVVHTEAFF. The CDR3 DNA is TGTGCCAGCGTAAGGGTGGTGCACACTGAAGCTTTCTTT.